This T cell receptor beta chain was identified in a study of blood T cell repertoires in COVID-19. Study context: The analysed material was cDNA or gDNA that came from T cells, B-cell-depleted T cells, or PBMCs.

All enrollees were roughly 18 to 95 years old and from around 25 US areas. CDR3 size: 15 residues. Germline V gene data show CDR1 as SNHLY and CDR2 as FYNNEI. The V gene lost 4 bases and the J gene lost 4 bases, with 15 bases spanning the gap. Study processing details: Cell counts per sample came from amplifying reference gene primers. Clones were read by immunoSEQ multiplex PCR, and TCRdb kept only the in-frame ones, dropping some. The V and J calls and clone size were taken over from that table, and D and trimming were inferred from the DNA. The profile shows under 350,000 clones, 70% to 90% of them singletons.

Material for sequencing was PBMCs or T cells enriched from blood (not recorded which). The receptor comes from a woman aged 40 to 49 with acute COVID-19. The chain combines TRBV2 with TRBJ2-3; D call uncertain. CDR3 nucleotide sequence: TGTGCCAGCAGTGGTGTTGGTGGTGGCCCAGATACGCAGTATTTT. The encoded protein is CASSGVGGGPDTQYF.